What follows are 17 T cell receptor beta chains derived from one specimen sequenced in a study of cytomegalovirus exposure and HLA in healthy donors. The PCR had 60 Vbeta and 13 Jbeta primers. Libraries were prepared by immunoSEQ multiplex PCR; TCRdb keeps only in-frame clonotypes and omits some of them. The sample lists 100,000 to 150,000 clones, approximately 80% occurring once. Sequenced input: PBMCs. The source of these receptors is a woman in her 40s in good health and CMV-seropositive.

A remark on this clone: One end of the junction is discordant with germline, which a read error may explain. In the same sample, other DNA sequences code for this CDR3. As DNA, the CDR3 is TGCGCCAGCAGTTCCAATCAGGGGGGTAGGATCTACGAGCAGTACTTC. Protein sequence: CASSSNQGGRIYEQYF. This chain connects TRBV28 to TRBJ2-7; D perhaps matches TRBD1 (7 bases). The CDR3 is 16 residues long. Germline V gene lookup returns CDR1 MDHEN and CDR2 SYDVKM. Together with reference TRBV28 and TRBJ2-7, the CDR3 gives the full variable domain: DVKVTQSSRYLVKRTGEKVFLECVQDMDHENMFWYRQDPGLGLRLIYFSYDVKMKEKGDIPEGYSVSREKKERFSLILESASTNQTSMYLCASSSNQGGRIYEQYFGPGTRLTVT.

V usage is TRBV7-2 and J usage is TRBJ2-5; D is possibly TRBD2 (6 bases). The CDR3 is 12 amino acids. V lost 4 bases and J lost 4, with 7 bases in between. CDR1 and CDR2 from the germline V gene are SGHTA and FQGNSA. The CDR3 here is CASSSGGETQYF. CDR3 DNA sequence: TGTGCCAGCAGCTCCGGGGGAGAGACCCAGTACTTC.

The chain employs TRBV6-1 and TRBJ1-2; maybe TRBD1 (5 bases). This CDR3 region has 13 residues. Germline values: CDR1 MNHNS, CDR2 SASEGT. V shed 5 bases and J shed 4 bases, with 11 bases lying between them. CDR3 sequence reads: CASSMGQSYGYTF. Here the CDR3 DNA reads TGTGCCAGCAGTATGGGGCAAAGCTATGGCTACACCTTC.

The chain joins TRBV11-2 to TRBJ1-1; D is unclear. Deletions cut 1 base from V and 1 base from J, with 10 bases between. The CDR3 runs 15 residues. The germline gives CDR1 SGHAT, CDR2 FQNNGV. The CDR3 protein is CASSLGITENTEAFF. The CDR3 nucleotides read TGTGCCAGCAGCTTAGGGATAACAGAGAACACTGAAGCTTTCTTT.

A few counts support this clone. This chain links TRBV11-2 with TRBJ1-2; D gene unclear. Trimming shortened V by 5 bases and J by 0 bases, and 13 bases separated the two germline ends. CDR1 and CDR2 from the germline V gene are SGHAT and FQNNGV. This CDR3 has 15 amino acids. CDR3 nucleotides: TGTGCCAGCAGCCCCGGTCCCGGAGCTAACTATGGCTACACCTTC. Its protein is CASSPGPGANYGYTF.

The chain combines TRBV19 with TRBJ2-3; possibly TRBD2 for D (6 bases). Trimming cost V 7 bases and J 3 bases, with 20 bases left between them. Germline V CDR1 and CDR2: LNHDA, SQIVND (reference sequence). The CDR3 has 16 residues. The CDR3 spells CASKYRPSVGTDTQYF. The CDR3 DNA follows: TGTGCCAGTAAATATAGACCTAGCGTGGGAACAGATACGCAGTATTTT.

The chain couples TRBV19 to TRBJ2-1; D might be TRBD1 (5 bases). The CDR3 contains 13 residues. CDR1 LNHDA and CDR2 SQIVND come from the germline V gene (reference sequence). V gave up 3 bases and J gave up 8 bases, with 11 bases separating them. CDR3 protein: CASSISAGYEQFF. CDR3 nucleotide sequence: TGTGCCAGTAGTATCTCGGCAGGGTATGAGCAGTTCTTC.

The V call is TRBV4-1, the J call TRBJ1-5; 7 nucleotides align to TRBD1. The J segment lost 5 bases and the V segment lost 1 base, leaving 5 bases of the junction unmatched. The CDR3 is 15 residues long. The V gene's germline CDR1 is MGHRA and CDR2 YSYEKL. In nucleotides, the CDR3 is TGCGCCAGCAGCCAAGGACAGGGTGGGCATCAGCCCCAGCATTTT. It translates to CASSQGQGGHQPQHF.

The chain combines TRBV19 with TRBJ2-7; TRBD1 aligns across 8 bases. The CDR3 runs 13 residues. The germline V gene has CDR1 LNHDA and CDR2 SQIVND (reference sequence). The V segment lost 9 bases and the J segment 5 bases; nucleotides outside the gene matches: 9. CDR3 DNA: TGTGCCAGCCGGGACAGGAACTTCCACGAGCAGTACTTC. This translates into CASRDRNFHEQYF.

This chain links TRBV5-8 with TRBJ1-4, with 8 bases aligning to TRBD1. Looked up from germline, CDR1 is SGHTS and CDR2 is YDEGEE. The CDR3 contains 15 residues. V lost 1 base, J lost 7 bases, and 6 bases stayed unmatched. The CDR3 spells CASSLPRQGSEKLFF. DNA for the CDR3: TGTGCCAGCAGCTTGCCACGACAGGGGAGTGAAAAACTGTTTTTT. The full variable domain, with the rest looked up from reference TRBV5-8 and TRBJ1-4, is EAGVTQSPTHLIKTRGQQATLRCSPISGHTSVYWYQQALGLGLQFLLWYDEGEERNRGNFPPRFSGRQFPNYSSELNVNALELEDSALYLCASSLPRQGSEKLFFGSGTQLSVL.

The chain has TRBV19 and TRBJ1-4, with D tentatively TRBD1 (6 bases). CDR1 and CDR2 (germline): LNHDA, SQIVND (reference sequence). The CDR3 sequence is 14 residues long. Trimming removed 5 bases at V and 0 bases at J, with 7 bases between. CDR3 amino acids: CASSYRATNEKLFF. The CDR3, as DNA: TGTGCCAGTAGTTACAGGGCAACTAATGAAAAACTGTTTTTT.

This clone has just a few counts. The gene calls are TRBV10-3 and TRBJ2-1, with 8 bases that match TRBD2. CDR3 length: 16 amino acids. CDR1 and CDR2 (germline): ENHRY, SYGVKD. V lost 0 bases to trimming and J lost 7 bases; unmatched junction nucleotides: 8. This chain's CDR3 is CAISESKGTRGNEQFF. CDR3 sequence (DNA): TGTGCCATCAGTGAGTCGAAGGGGACTAGAGGGAATGAGCAGTTCTTC.

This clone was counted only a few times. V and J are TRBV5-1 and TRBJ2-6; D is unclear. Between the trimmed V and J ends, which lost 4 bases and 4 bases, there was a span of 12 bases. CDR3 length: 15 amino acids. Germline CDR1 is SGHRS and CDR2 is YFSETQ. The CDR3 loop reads CASSGLLGGANVLTF. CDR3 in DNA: TGCGCCAGCAGCGGGCTCCTGGGCGGGGCCAACGTCCTGACTTTC.

CDR3 DNA: TGTGCCAGTAAGGACATGAACACTGAAGCTTTCTTT. Protein product: CASKDMNTEAFF. J is TRBJ1-1 and V is TRBV5-4, with D possibly TRBD1 on 5 matching bases. The CDR3 sequence is 12 residues long. Germline lookup yields CDR1 SGHNT and CDR2 YYREEE (reference sequence). V shed 8 bases and J shed 0 bases, with 8 bases lying between them.

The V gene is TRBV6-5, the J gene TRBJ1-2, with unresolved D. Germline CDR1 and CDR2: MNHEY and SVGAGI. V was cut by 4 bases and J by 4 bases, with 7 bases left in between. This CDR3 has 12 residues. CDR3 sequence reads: CASSSGGYGYTF. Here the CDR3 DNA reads TGTGCCAGCAGTTCCGGCGGCTATGGCTACACCTTC.

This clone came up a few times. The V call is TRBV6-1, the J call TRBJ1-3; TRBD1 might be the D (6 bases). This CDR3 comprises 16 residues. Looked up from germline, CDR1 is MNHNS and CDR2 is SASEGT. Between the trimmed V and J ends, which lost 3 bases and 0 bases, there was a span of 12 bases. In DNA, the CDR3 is TGTGCCAGCAGTGAGGGGACACCCGTCTCTGGAAACACCATATATTTT. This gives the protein CASSEGTPVSGNTIYF.

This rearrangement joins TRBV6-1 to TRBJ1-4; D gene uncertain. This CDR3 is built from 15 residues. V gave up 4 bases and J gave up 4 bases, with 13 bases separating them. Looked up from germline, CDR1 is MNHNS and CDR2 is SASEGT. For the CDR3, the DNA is TGTGCCAGCAGTGGGGCAGGCGCTCTTAATGAAAAACTGTTTTTT. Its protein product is CASSGAGALNEKLFF.